This TCR beta chain was sequenced during a study of CD8 T cells in ankylosing spondylitis. This clonotype was counted between two and nine times. The antigen is undetermined. Study outcomes and limitations: Ankylosing spondylitis blood appeared to be characterized by a TCR beta motif of about 8 highly homologous variants.

The CDR3 consists of 16 residues. V shed 2 bases and J shed 1 base, with 14 bases lying between them. TCRdb fed the 5' RACE reads into MiXCR, producing one record per CDR3 protein. This table has over 400,000 distinct CDR3 sequences, 25% to 30% appearing once. The genes are TRBV12-3 or TRBV12-4 and TRBJ1-2; a weak D match, TRBD1 (6 bases). This TCR derives from a male donor with ankylosing spondylitis. The sequenced sample was blood, either unsorted or a sorted T cell fraction (not recorded which). CDR3 residues: CASSLMRQGHNYGYTF. The CDR3 DNA follows: TGTGCCAGCAGTTTAATGCGGCAGGGGCATAACTATGGCTACACCTTC.